Below, 12 T cell receptor beta chains from the same sample are listed, as sequenced in a study of identical twins. TCRdb used MiXCR to reprocess the 5' RACE reads, holding one entry per CDR3 protein. Seen here are around 370,000 distinct CDR3 sequences, 7% to 9.5% observed once, and the top ten hold approximately 9.3%. Sequencing was performed on naive T cells sorted from blood. These receptors all stem from a woman aged 45-60 years in good health.

This rearrangement joins TRBV6-6 to TRBJ2-2; 7 nucleotides match TRBD1. The CDR3 runs to 16 residues. The germline CDR1 and CDR2 sequences are MNHNY and SVGAGI (reference sequence). V lost 5 bases to trimming and J lost 2 bases; unmatched junction nucleotides: 8. CDR3 sequence reads: CASSTTTGLNTGELFF. The CDR3 nucleotides read TGTGCCAGCAGTACAACGACAGGGCTAAACACCGGGGAGCTGTTTTTT.

The gene calls are TRBV15 and TRBJ2-5, with a possible D match to TRBD2 (7 bases). V was clipped by 6 bases and J by 4 bases, with 9 bases between them. CDR3 length: 12 amino acids. CDR1 is LNHNV and CDR2 is YYDKDF in the germline V gene (reference sequence). CDR3 sequence: CATRGGPETQYF. The CDR3 bases are TGTGCCACCAGGGGGGGGCCAGAGACCCAGTACTTC.

The sample holds many counts of this clonotype. The chain recombines TRBV5-1 with TRBJ2-3, with 8 bases matching TRBD2. J was trimmed by 0 bases and V by 4 bases; bases with no gene match: 7. CDR3 length: 16 residues. Germline V gene data show CDR1 as SGHRS and CDR2 as YFSETQ. The DNA for the CDR3 is TGCGCCAGCAGCGGCGGACTAGCAGTAAGCACAGATACGCAGTATTTT. Translated: CASSGGLAVSTDTQYF.

The CDR3 loop is CSARASGRVSETQYF. The CDR3 DNA is TGCAGTGCTAGGGCTAGCGGGAGAGTTTCGGAGACCCAGTACTTC. This chain connects TRBV20-1 to TRBJ2-5, with 10 bases identical to TRBD2. The CDR3 sequence is 15 residues long. Trimming took 3 bases from V and 5 from J; bases not matched to a gene: 9. Germline V CDR1 and CDR2: DFQATT, SNEGSKA (reference sequence).

This clonotype was seen ten or more times. J is TRBJ1-1 and V is TRBV12-3 or TRBV12-4; 9 positions agree with TRBD1. Losses at the gene ends were 7 bases for V and 1 base for J; bases not matched to a gene: 7. The CDR3 is 15 amino acids. CDR3 sequence reads: CASTHRDRANTEAFF. CDR3 DNA sequence: TGTGCCAGCACCCATAGGGACAGGGCGAACACTGAAGCTTTCTTT.

At least ten counts were recorded for this clonotype. V usage is TRBV12-5 and J usage is TRBJ2-1; D is undetermined. This CDR3 has 15 residues. With 0 bases removed from V and 2 bases from J, the gap between germline ends came to 8 bases. Germline V gives CDR1 LGHNT, CDR2 FRNRAP. CDR3 residues: CASGLVLQPYNEQFF. The DNA for the CDR3 is TGTGCTAGTGGTTTGGTACTCCAGCCCTACAATGAGCAGTTCTTC.

The chain carries TRBV24-1 and TRBJ2-1, with D possibly being TRBD2 (5 bases). Per germline, CDR1 KGHDR and CDR2 SFDVKD. The CDR3 consists of 12 residues. V was cut by 5 bases and J by 6 bases, with 7 bases left in between. The CDR3 coding sequence is TGTGCCACCAGTGGAGGGTTCAATGAGCAGTTCTTC. Encoded protein: CATSGGFNEQFF.

This clonotype was recorded at least ten times. The rearrangement links TRBV12-3 or TRBV12-4 to TRBJ2-5; 9 bases are a match to TRBD2. CDR3 length: 16 residues. Trimming at V came to 5 bases and at J to 5 bases, leaving 12 bases not matched to a gene. CDR3 in amino acids: CASSPFSGSRGETQYF. The DNA of the CDR3 is TGTGCCAGCAGTCCCTTTAGCGGGAGCCGGGGGGAGACCCAGTACTTC.

This clonotype has ten or more counts. The chain has TRBV29-1 and TRBJ2-5, with D tentatively TRBD1 or TRBD2 (5 bases each). V was shortened by 5 bases and J by 4 bases, with 11 bases between the two germline ends. Germline assignment: CDR1 SQVTM and CDR2 ANQGSEA. The CDR3 sequence is 12 residues long. The CDR3 protein is CSVSKGTETQYF. The DNA for the CDR3 is TGCAGCGTTTCTAAGGGGACAGAGACCCAGTACTTC.

This clonotype was observed many times. The rearrangement links TRBV5-4 to TRBJ1-5; possible D gene TRBD1, 5 bases. Per the germline V gene, CDR1 is SGHNT and CDR2 is YYREEE (reference sequence). This CDR3 comprises 13 residues. V dropped 0 bases and J dropped 6 bases, with 7 bases sitting between them. CDR3 sequence (DNA): TGTGCCAGCAGCTTGGGGGGGGGTCAGCCCCAGCATTTT. Its translation is CASSLGGGQPQHF.

This clonotype has a handful of counts. DNA of the CDR3: TGTGCCAGCAGTATCAACACCGAGCAGTACGTC. Translating it yields CASSINTEQYV. The chain recombines TRBV6-6 with TRBJ2-7; D is unresolved. The V gene lost 5 bases and the J gene lost 6 bases, with 8 bases spanning the gap. The germline CDR1 and CDR2 sequences are MNHNY and SVGAGI (reference sequence). The CDR3 contains 11 residues.

This chain uses TRBV7-2 with TRBJ2-7; 13 bases line up with TRBD2. The CDR3 spans 15 residues. The V segment lost 6 bases and the J segment 4 bases; nucleotides outside the gene matches: 6. Germline lookup yields CDR1 SGHTA and CDR2 FQGNSA. CDR3 DNA sequence: TGTGCCAGCAGACCAGGACTAGCGGGAGTTTACGAGCAGTACTTC. Encoded protein: CASRPGLAGVYEQYF. Variable domain in full (rest from reference TRBV7-2 and TRBJ2-7): GAGVSQSPSNKVTEKGKDVELRCDPISGHTALYWYRQSLGQGLEFLIYFQGNSAPDKSGLPSDRFSAERTGGSVSTLTIQRTQQEDSAVYLCASRPGLAGVYEQYFGPGTRLTVT.